This T cell receptor (beta chain) was obtained from a study of neurological immune-mediated disorders. Study-wide results and limits: Falling below healthy controls, multiple sclerosis showed the least TCR clonal expansion, while HTLV-1-associated myelopathy showed the most.

There are many counts of this clonotype. Its antigen is not known. TCRdb independently ran MiXCR on the 5' RACE reads; one entry per CDR3 protein. The sample contains tens of thousands of distinct CDR3 sequences, around 3.9% of which appear only once. The CDR3 extends over 14 amino acids. CDR1 and CDR2 from the germline V gene are SGDLS and YYNGEE. V gave up 0 bases and J gave up 5 bases, with 11 bases separating them. The source is a man aged 30 to 45 with multiple sclerosis. The chain links TRBV9 to TRBJ1-1; D is ambiguous. The specimen sequenced was PBMCs. Written as DNA, the CDR3 is TGTGCCAGCAGCGTAGGACCCGGTGTGACTGAAGCTTTCTTT. This encodes CASSVGPGVTEAFF.